This T cell receptor (beta chain) was recorded in a study of cytomegalovirus exposure and HLA in healthy donors. Study-wide results and caveats: Earlier findings revealed that most TCR beta V segments proved productive either about 87% or about 30% of the time. In a later analysis, specific HLA alleles were associated with more than 15,000 TCR beta sequences at a 0.05 false discovery rate. A link between a missense DCLRE1C variant and TCR beta V- and J-gene trimming emerged from a later analysis.

Losses at the gene ends were 4 bases for V and 4 bases for J; bases not matched to a gene: 8. This CDR3 is 14 amino acids long. The germline V gene has CDR1 SGDLS and CDR2 YYNGEE. With regard to this clone: The target antigen is unknown.

PCR amplification relied on 60 Vbeta primers (plus 13 Jbeta primers). TCRdb's table, derived via immunoSEQ multiplex PCR, lists solely in-frame clones and lacks some. The sample lists about 140,000 clones; about 66% were seen once. What was sequenced was PBMCs. J is TRBJ2-7 and V is TRBV9, with TRBD2 matching over 7 bases. This clonotype originated in a male donor in good health and CMV-seronegative. The CDR3 sequence: CASSSGLGGYEQYF. The CDR3, as DNA: TGTGCCAGCAGCTCTGGACTAGGAGGGTACGAGCAGTACTTC.